This TCR beta chain derives from a study of T cell repertoires in cytomegalovirus infection. Study-level background: The study used recently identified HLA-C-restricted and well-studied HLA-B-restricted CMV epitopes. Matching HLA type and CMV infection were both indicated by public TCR beta signatures.

TCRdb independently ran MiXCR on the reads; one entry per CDR3 protein. The table includes under 130,000 distinct CDR3 sequences, around 45% detected once. Of note for this clonotype: Antigen unknown.

Study outcomes and limitations: People with CMV and the relevant HLA were identified by cumulative public TCR beta family frequency.

CDR1 MNHEY and CDR2 SMNVEV come from the germline V gene (reference sequence). CDR3 size: 17 residues. J gave up 5 bases and V 0 bases, and 8 bases lay outside the gene matches. This material consisted of CD8+ T cells from cultured PBMCs, taken from culture after CMV antigen stimulation. The origin of this receptor is a human donor in good health (CMV status not recorded). Some clones in this sample may be carry-over from other donors' samples. The genes are TRBV27 and TRBJ1-2; 11 bases align to TRBD1. CDR3: CASSLSGQGVAGYGYTF. CDR3 DNA: TGTGCCAGCAGTTTATCGGGACAGGGGGTTGCGGGGTATGGCTACACCTTC.